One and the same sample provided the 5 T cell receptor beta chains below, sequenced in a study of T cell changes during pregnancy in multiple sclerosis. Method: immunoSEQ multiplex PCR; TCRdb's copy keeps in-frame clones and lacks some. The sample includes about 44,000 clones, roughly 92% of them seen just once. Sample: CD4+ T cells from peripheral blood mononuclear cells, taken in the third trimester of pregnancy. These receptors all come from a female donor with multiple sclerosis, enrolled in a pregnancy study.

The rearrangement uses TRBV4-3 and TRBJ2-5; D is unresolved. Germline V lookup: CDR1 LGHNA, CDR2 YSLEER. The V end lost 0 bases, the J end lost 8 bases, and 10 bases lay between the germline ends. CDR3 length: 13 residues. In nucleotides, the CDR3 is TGCGCCAGCAGCCAAGATACTCTGACAACCCAGTACTTC. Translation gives CASSQDTLTTQYF.

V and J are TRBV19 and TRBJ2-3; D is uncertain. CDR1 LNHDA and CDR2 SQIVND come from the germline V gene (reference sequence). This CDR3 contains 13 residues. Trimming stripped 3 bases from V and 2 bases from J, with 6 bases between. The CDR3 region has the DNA TGTGCCAGTAGTATTACTAACACAGATACGCAGTATTTT. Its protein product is CASSITNTDTQYF.

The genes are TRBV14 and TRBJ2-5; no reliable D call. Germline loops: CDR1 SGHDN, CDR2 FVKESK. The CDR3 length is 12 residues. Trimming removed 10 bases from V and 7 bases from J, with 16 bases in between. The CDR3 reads CATSPGRGTQYF. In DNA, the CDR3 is TGTGCCACCAGTCCAGGTCGTGGGACCCAGTACTTC.

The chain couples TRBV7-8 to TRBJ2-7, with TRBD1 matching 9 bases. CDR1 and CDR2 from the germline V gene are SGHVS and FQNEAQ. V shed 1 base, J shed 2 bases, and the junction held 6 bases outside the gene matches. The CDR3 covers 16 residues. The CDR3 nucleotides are TGTGCCAGCAGCTTAGACGTCCGGACAGGGGCCTACGAGCAGTACTTC. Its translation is CASSLDVRTGAYEQYF. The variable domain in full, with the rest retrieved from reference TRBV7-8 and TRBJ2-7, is GAGVSQSPRYKVAKRGQDVALRCDPISGHVSLFWYQQALGQGPEFLTYFQNEAQLDKSGLPSDRFFAERPEGSVSTLKIQRTQQEDSAVYLCASSLDVRTGAYEQYFGPGTRLTVT.

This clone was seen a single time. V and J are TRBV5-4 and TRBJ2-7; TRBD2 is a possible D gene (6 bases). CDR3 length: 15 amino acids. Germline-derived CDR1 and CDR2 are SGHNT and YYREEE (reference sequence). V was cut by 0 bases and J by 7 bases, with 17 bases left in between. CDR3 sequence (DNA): TGTGCCAGCAGCTTGGCCGGAGGGACGCCGGGGGAGCAGTACTTC. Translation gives CASSLAGGTPGEQYF. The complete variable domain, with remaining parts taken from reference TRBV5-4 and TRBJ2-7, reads ETGVTQSPTHLIKTRGQQVTLRCSSQSGHNTVSWYQQALGQGPQFIFQYYREEENGRGNFPPRFSGLQFPNYSSELNVNALELDDSALYLCASSLAGGTPGEQYFGPGTRLTVT.